The 31 T cell receptor beta chains given below trace back to one sample, sequenced in a study of blood T cells in healthy people across ages. Alongside a J-beta primer mix, a sample-barcoded 5' primer served in a second PCR lasting about 7 to 12 cycles. Each CDR3 protein is one row after TCRdb ran MiXCR on the 5' RACE reads. There are about 1.7 million distinct CDR3 sequences in the sample; about 28% occur only once, and around 7.7% lies in the top ten. The sequenced material came from blood. The receptors derive from a woman aged 25 to 39 in good health.

In its sample, this clonotype was seen many times. The chain carries TRBV12-3 or TRBV12-4 and TRBJ2-5, with a possible D match to TRBD1 (6 bases). The CDR3 covers 11 residues. The CDR3 sequence: CATRGQETQYF. The CDR3 region has the DNA TGTGCTACAAGGGGGCAAGAGACCCAGTACTTC.

Details on this clonotype: A read error is likely, as this CDR3 ends without the conserved phenylalanine or tryptophan. The CDR3 sequence: CSARGLAGEAYEQYC. CDR3 nucleotide sequence: TGCAGTGCCAGAGGACTAGCGGGCGAAGCCTACGAGCAGTACTGC. The gene calls are TRBV20-1 and TRBJ2-5; 11 bases align to TRBD2. The DNA matches TRBJ2-7 better at its end, which makes the J call doubtful. This CDR3 spans 15 amino acids. Germline V gene data show CDR1 as DFQATT and CDR2 as SNEGSKA (reference sequence).

This chain connects TRBV7-9 to TRBJ2-3; 8 bases are a match to TRBD1. The CDR3 totals 13 residues. The V gene's germline CDR1 is SEHNR and CDR2 FQNEAQ (reference sequence). V lost 11 bases and J lost 4; bases outside the gene matches: 8. DNA of the CDR3: TGTGCCGGAGGACAGGGAAAGGCAGATACGCAGTATTTT. Encoded protein: CAGGQGKADTQYF.

The CDR3 loop is CASSLATWNTEAFF. The CDR3 DNA reads as TGTGCCAGCAGCTTAGCAACATGGAACACTGAAGCTTTCTTT. The chain recombines TRBV7-9 with TRBJ1-1; D not certain. V lost 0 bases and J 1 base, leaving 6 bases between the germline ends. Germline V gene data show CDR1 as SEHNR and CDR2 as FQNEAQ (reference sequence). The CDR3 contains 14 residues. Together with reference TRBV7-9 and TRBJ1-1, the CDR3 gives the full variable domain: DTGVSQNPRHKITKRGQNVTFRCDPISEHNRLYWYRQTLGQGPEFLTYFQNEAQLEKSRLLSDRFSAERPKGSFSTLEIQRTEQGDSAMYLCASSLATWNTEAFFGQGTRLTVV.

The sample holds one count of this clonotype. A read error may produce the germline difference seen at one junction end. The chain links TRBV29-1 to TRBJ2-2; 9 bases align to TRBD2. This CDR3 contains 14 residues. Per the germline V gene, CDR1 is SQVTM and CDR2 is ANQGSEA. For the CDR3, the DNA is TGCAGCGTTGACCCTAGCGGGGACACCGGGGAGCGGTTTTTT. Translating gives CSVDPSGDTGERFF.

This clonotype came up many times. An end of the junction differs from the germline gene, which may be a read error. The chain is built from TRBV5-1 and TRBJ2-7; the D gene is possibly TRBD2 (5 bases). The germline V gene encodes CDR1 SGHRS and CDR2 YFSETQ. CDR3 length: 14 residues. CDR3 region: CASSLTSGTYEQYF. DNA for the CDR3: TGTGCCAGCAGCTTGACGTCGGGGACCTACGAGCAGTACTTC.

CDR3 coding DNA: TGTGCCAGCAGTTACTCCGGCGGGGCAGGGGGAAATGGCTACACCTTC. Amino acid sequence: CASSYSGGAGGNGYTF. The chain uses TRBV6-5 and TRBJ1-2; 7 bases fit TRBD1. The CDR3 consists of 16 residues. Trimming removed 0 bases from V and 6 bases from J; junction bases left unmatched: 10. Germline CDR1 MNHEY, CDR2 SVGAGI.

This clonotype has only a few counts. Its ends do not fully match the called genes, so a read error is possible. The chain links TRBV7-2 to TRBJ2-7, with D possibly matching TRBD1 (5 bases). CDR1 is SGHTA and CDR2 is FQGNSA in the germline V gene. This CDR3 has 13 amino acids. The CDR3 is CVSSPRVNYEQYF. The CDR3 DNA reads TGTGTCAGCAGCCCCAGGGTAAACTACGAGCAGTACTTC.

This chain connects TRBV28 to TRBJ2-7; 10 nucleotides line up with TRBD1. The germline gives CDR1 MDHEN, CDR2 SYDVKM. There are 16 residues in the CDR3. The ends lost 3 bases at V and 4 bases at J; junction bases unmatched: 9. CDR3 sequence: CASSLSGQGEIYEQYF. In DNA form, the CDR3 reads TGTGCCAGCAGTTTGTCAGGACAGGGGGAAATTTACGAGCAGTACTTC.

A note on this clonotype: Compared with germline, one end of the junction differs, possibly owing to a read error. The chain employs TRBV12-3 or TRBV12-4 and TRBJ2-5; no reliable D call. Near its end, the DNA agrees better with TRBJ2-7, so the J call may be wrong. CDR3 length: 13 amino acids. In nucleotides, the CDR3 is TGTGTCAGCAGTTTCTCCCCACTATCCGAGCAGTACTTC. It is translated as CVSSFSPLSEQYF.

The rearrangement joins TRBV12-3 or TRBV12-4 to TRBJ1-1, with D possibly being TRBD1 (5 bases). Between the trimmed V and J ends, which lost 1 base and 5 bases, there was a span of 11 bases. The CDR3 sequence is 14 residues long. The CDR3 spells CASSLVQGETEAFF. The DNA of the CDR3 is TGTGCCAGCAGTTTAGTTCAGGGTGAAACTGAAGCTTTCTTT.

The rearrangement links TRBV24-1 to TRBJ2-3; D is perhaps TRBD1 (5 bases). There are 12 residues in the CDR3. With 6 bases removed from V and 6 bases from J, the gap between germline ends came to 9 bases. Germline loops: CDR1 KGHDR, CDR2 SFDVKD. CDR3 nucleotides: TGTGCCACCAGTAAGGGGAAGGATACGCAGTATTTT. Its translation is CATSKGKDTQYF.

This chain uses TRBV5-1 with TRBJ2-7; TRBD2 matches 11 bases. The CDR3 covers 15 residues. Trimming cost V 4 bases and J 3 bases; bases outside gene matches: 6. In germline, CDR1 is SGHRS, CDR2 YFSETQ. The CDR3 sequence is CASSRRTSGFYEQYF. Here the CDR3 DNA reads TGCGCCAGCAGCCGAAGGACTAGCGGGTTCTACGAGCAGTACTTC.

The sample holds many counts of this clonotype. This chain connects TRBV7-2 to TRBJ2-7; possible D gene TRBD1, 6 bases. Germline CDR1 is SGHTA and CDR2 is FQGNSA. Trimming removed 5 bases from V and 2 bases from J, with 16 bases in between. This CDR3 spans 15 amino acids. Here the CDR3 reads CASSQGTSRAYEQYF. CDR3 sequence (DNA): TGTGCCAGCAGCCAGGGGACCTCGAGGGCCTACGAGCAGTACTTC.

This clonotype showed up just a few times. The chain carries TRBV4-1 and TRBJ2-1, with TRBD1 matching 7 bases. V lost 3 bases and J lost 9; bases outside the gene matches: 11. CDR1 is MGHRA, CDR2 YSYEKL, per germline. The CDR3 consists of 15 residues. CDR3 loop: CASSHQPGGQIEQFF. The CDR3 DNA is TGCGCCAGCAGCCACCAACCAGGGGGACAAATTGAGCAGTTCTTC.

This clonotype was recorded many times. The chain links TRBV29-1 to TRBJ2-3; D may be TRBD1 or TRBD2 (5 bases each). V shed 3 bases and J shed 6 bases, with 10 bases lying between them. The CDR3 runs 12 residues. Per germline, CDR1 SQVTM and CDR2 ANQGSEA. The CDR3 sequence: CSVDRGEDTQYF. CDR3 DNA: TGCAGCGTTGATAGAGGGGAGGATACGCAGTATTTT.

The V gene is TRBV18, the J gene TRBJ2-7; a possible D gene is TRBD2 (5 bases). From germline, CDR1 is KGHSH and CDR2 LQKENI. V lost 3 bases to trimming and J lost 0 bases, with 12 bases between them. There are 15 residues in the CDR3. CDR3 nucleotides: TGTGCCAGCTCACCGAGGGCGGACTCCTCCTACGAGCAGTACTTC. Translated: CASSPRADSSYEQYF.

In this sample, this clonotype turned up a few times. This chain links TRBV11-2 with TRBJ2-3; 14 bases line up with TRBD2. The germline V gene has CDR1 SGHAT and CDR2 FQNNGV. The V gene end was trimmed by 4 bases and the J gene end by 8 bases; junction bases not matched to a gene: 8. The CDR3 is made up of 16 amino acids. CDR3 DNA sequence: TGTGCCAGCAGCTCAGAGGGACTAGCGGGGGATGTTACGCAGTATTTT. Its translation: CASSSEGLAGDVTQYF.

This clonotype showed up just a few times. This chain links TRBV20-1 with TRBJ2-3; D gene uncertain. V was shortened by 0 bases and J by 2 bases, with 12 bases between the two germline ends. CDR3 length equals 15 residues. Germline lookup yields CDR1 DFQATT and CDR2 SNEGSKA (reference sequence). CDR3 DNA sequence: TGCAGTGCTAGAGATTCTAGAAAGGCCACAGATACGCAGTATTTT. It specifies CSARDSRKATDTQYF.

This clonotype showed up just a few times. This sequence joins TRBV19 and TRBJ1-2, with 7 bases identical to TRBD1. The CDR3 spans 14 residues. CDR1 and CDR2 (germline): LNHDA, SQIVND (reference sequence). Germline trimming cut 3 bases from V and 6 bases from J; bases unmatched to any gene: 7. CDR3 sequence reads: CASSIYGDSDGYTF. The CDR3 coding sequence is TGTGCCAGTAGTATCTATGGGGACAGCGATGGCTACACCTTC.

This clonotype turned up a few times. The V and J genes are TRBV7-3 and TRBJ2-1; D possibly corresponds to TRBD2 (5 bases). The CDR3 consists of 15 residues. Germline CDR1 reads SGHTA; CDR2 reads FQGTGA. V was shortened by 2 bases and J by 7 bases, with 15 bases between the two germline ends. The CDR3 loop reads CASSLRGTSGNEQFF. The CDR3 DNA reads as TGTGCCAGCAGCTTACGGGGAACGTCCGGGAATGAGCAGTTCTTC.

This clonotype has more than one count but fewer than ten. V and J are TRBV3-1 and TRBJ2-3; 9 bases map to TRBD2. The germline gives CDR1 LGHDT, CDR2 YNNKEL (reference sequence). The CDR3 is 16 residues long. The J segment lost 5 bases and the V segment lost 0 bases, leaving 6 bases of the junction unmatched. CDR3 loop: CASSQDWRGGIDTQYF. DNA for the CDR3: TGTGCCAGCAGCCAAGATTGGCGGGGGGGGATAGATACGCAGTATTTT.

This clonotype has a count of ten or more. A read error may produce the germline difference seen at one junction end. The V gene is TRBV6-5, the J gene TRBJ2-1, with D possibly TRBD1 on 6 matching bases. The CDR3 is 14 amino acids. The germline gives CDR1 MNHEY, CDR2 SVGAGI. CDR3 loop: CASSYGDTNNDQFF. CDR3 nucleotide sequence: TGTGCCAGCAGTTACGGGGACACAAACAATGATCAGTTCTTC.

The V gene is TRBV2, the J gene TRBJ1-5, with 9 bases lining up with TRBD1. The length of the CDR3 is 15 residues. Germline assignment: CDR1 SNHLY and CDR2 FYNNEI. Trimming at V came to 4 bases and at J to 4 bases, leaving 5 bases not matched to a gene. CDR3 bases: TGTGCCAGCAGTGCGGACAGGGGCGTGAATCAGCCCCAGCATTTT. Translation gives CASSADRGVNQPQHF.

This clonotype was counted between two and nine times. This sequence joins TRBV6-6 and TRBJ2-7, with 9 bases fitting TRBD2. Germline CDR1 is MNHNY and CDR2 is SVGAGI (reference sequence). The CDR3 has 16 residues. V lost 0 bases and J lost 7; bases outside the gene matches: 10. Here the CDR3 reads CASSYSRVAGDKEQYF. CDR3 DNA: TGTGCCAGCAGTTACTCGAGGGTAGCGGGAGATAAGGAGCAGTACTTC.

This clonotype was recorded a few times. The chain combines TRBV7-3 with TRBJ2-5, with a tentative D call TRBD1 (6 bases). Germline-derived CDR1 and CDR2 are SGHTA and FQGTGA. The CDR3 length is 16 residues. V lost 5 bases and J 2 bases, leaving 18 bases between the germline ends. Here the CDR3 reads CASSPGGLSLQETQYF. The CDR3 DNA sequence: TGTGCCAGCAGCCCTGGGGGCCTAAGCCTTCAAGAGACCCAGTACTTC. The complete variable domain, with remaining parts taken from reference TRBV7-3 and TRBJ2-5, reads GAGVSQTPSNKVTEKGKYVELRCDPISGHTALYWYRQSLGQGPEFLIYFQGTGAADDSGLPNDRFFAVRPEGSVSTLKIQRTERGDSAVYLCASSPGGLSLQETQYFGPGTRLLVL.

This clonotype was seen only a few times. The chain uses TRBV5-1 and TRBJ2-1, with D hard to call. Germline CDR1 and CDR2: SGHRS and YFSETQ. V lost 3 bases, J lost 8 bases, and 12 bases lay in between. The CDR3 length is 13 residues. CDR3 sequence: CASSSPLGYEQFF. The CDR3 region has the DNA TGCGCCAGCAGCTCTCCTCTGGGCTATGAGCAGTTCTTC.

The rearrangement links TRBV5-6 to TRBJ1-2; no firm D call. V lost 0 bases and J 8 bases, leaving 11 bases between the germline ends. Per germline, CDR1 SGHDT and CDR2 YYEEEE. The CDR3 consists of 13 residues. CDR3 amino acids: CASSLGSVTGYTF. As DNA, the CDR3 is TGTGCCAGCAGCTTGGGTTCGGTGACGGGCTACACCTTC.

Concerning this clonotype: Possible read error: a much larger clone is one base away. V gene TRBV7-2 combines with J gene TRBJ2-7, with 8 bases aligning to TRBD2. Germline assignment: CDR1 SGHTA and CDR2 FQGNSA. With V trimmed by 1 base and J by 7 bases, 9 bases remained unmatched. This CDR3 has 15 residues. CDR3 sequence reads: CASSLGLAGSNEQYF. The CDR3 DNA sequence: TGTGCCAGCAGCTTAGGGCTAGCGGGCTCTAATGAGCAGTACTTC.

This chain uses TRBV6-6 with TRBJ1-5; 7 bases are shared with TRBD1. V shed 4 bases, J shed 9 bases, and the junction held 3 bases outside the gene matches. Germline CDR1 reads MNHNY; CDR2 reads SVGAGI (reference sequence). The CDR3 has 12 amino acids. CDR3 sequence reads: CASSSDRAPQHF. As DNA, the CDR3 is TGTGCCAGCAGTTCAGACAGGGCGCCCCAGCATTTT.

V usage is TRBV20-1 and J usage is TRBJ1-6; TRBD1 might be the D (5 bases). The germline CDR1 and CDR2 sequences are DFQATT and SNEGSKA (reference sequence). The germline V and J ends were trimmed by 3 bases and 5 bases, with 17 bases remaining between them. This CDR3 region has 16 residues. CDR3 sequence (DNA): TGCAGTGCTAGGAAGGGTGGCAGGGTCCATAATTCACCCCTCCACTTT. Its protein product is CSARKGGRVHNSPLHF.